Shown below are 23 T cell receptor beta chains from a single sample sequenced in a study of cytomegalovirus exposure and HLA in healthy donors. Sequencing used immunoSEQ multiplex PCR; TCRdb keeps in-frame clones, though not all of them. The table lists 150,000 to 200,000 clones, around 85% of them singletons. Sequencing was done on a sample of PBMCs. All receptors derive from a man aged 25-45 years in good health and CMV-seropositive.

This clone is a singleton in its sample. The V and J genes are TRBV7-2 and TRBJ2-7; 7 bases fit TRBD1. This CDR3 is built from 18 residues. The junction had 18 bases not matched to a gene; V was cut back by 5 bases and J by 2 bases. Germline-derived CDR1 and CDR2 are SGHTA and FQGNSA. Written as DNA, the CDR3 is TGTGCCAGCAGCCGACAAACGCCAACAGGGGCACTAACCTACGAGCAGTACTTC. This gives the protein CASSRQTPTGALTYEQYF. Complete variable domain (other parts from reference TRBV7-2 and TRBJ2-7): GAGVSQSPSNKVTEKGKDVELRCDPISGHTALYWYRQSLGQGLEFLIYFQGNSAPDKSGLPSDRFSAERTGGSVSTLTIQRTQQEDSAVYLCASSRQTPTGALTYEQYFGPGTRLTVT.

The chain couples TRBV11-2 to TRBJ1-4; 9 bases map to TRBD1. CDR1 is SGHAT, CDR2 FQNNGV, per germline. The CDR3 totals 14 residues. Trimming took 6 bases from V and 8 from J; bases not matched to a gene: 7. CDR3 in amino acids: CASRSGQGGEKLFF. The CDR3 DNA reads TGTGCCAGCAGGTCGGGACAGGGTGGAGAAAAACTGTTTTTT.

The chain is built from TRBV6-5 and TRBJ1-5; 9 bases fit TRBD1. Germline CDR1 and CDR2: MNHEY and SVGAGI. Trimming cost V 2 bases and J 5 bases; bases outside gene matches: 4. The CDR3 extends over 15 amino acids. CDR3 in amino acids: CASSYRGQGYQPQHF. CDR3 DNA: TGTGCCAGCAGTTACAGGGGACAGGGATATCAGCCCCAGCATTTT.

V is TRBV18 and J is TRBJ1-3; perhaps TRBD1 as D (6 bases). Trimming took 3 bases from V and 1 from J, leaving 7 bases between them. CDR3 size: 14 residues. CDR1 and CDR2 (germline): KGHSH, LQKENI. In DNA, the CDR3 is TGTGCCAGCTCACCCGGACAGTCTGGAAACACCATATATTTT. Protein product: CASSPGQSGNTIYF.

The rearrangement links TRBV19 to TRBJ2-7; weak D call: TRBD1 (5 bases). V gave up 1 base and J gave up 0 bases, with 10 bases separating them. There are 15 residues in the CDR3. The V gene's germline CDR1 is LNHDA and CDR2 SQIVND (reference sequence). The CDR3 region is CASSIVAGLSYEQYF. CDR3 DNA: TGTGCCAGTAGTATAGTCGCAGGGCTCTCCTACGAGCAGTACTTC. Full variable domain (remainder filled in from reference TRBV19 and TRBJ2-7): DGGITQSPKYLFRKEGQNVTLSCEQNLNHDAMYWYRQDPGQGLRLIYYSQIVNDFQKGDIAEGYSVSREKKESFPLTVTSAQKNPTAFYLCASSIVAGLSYEQYFGPGTRLTVT.

This clone turned up a few times. The J gene is TRBJ1-4, the V gene TRBV19, with a weak D call TRBD1 (5 bases). CDR3 length equals 13 residues. Germline CDR1 is LNHDA and CDR2 is SQIVND (reference sequence). With 8 bases removed from V and 6 bases from J, the gap between germline ends came to 13 bases. In nucleotides, the CDR3 is TGTGCCAGTTCACGCCAGGGTGATGAAAAACTGTTTTTT. Translated, it gives CASSRQGDEKLFF.

The chain links TRBV5-1 to TRBJ2-3, with 14 bases matching TRBD2. The CDR3 has 17 residues. CDR1 and CDR2 from the germline V gene are SGHRS and YFSETQ. V lost 4 bases and J lost 6; bases outside the gene matches: 10. The CDR3 DNA sequence: TGCGCCAGCAGCGTGACCGGGACTAGCGGGGGTATTGATACGCAGTATTTT. Amino acid sequence: CASSVTGTSGGIDTQYF.

The rearrangement uses TRBV21-1 and TRBJ1-3. TRBV21-1 is annotated as a pseudogene. The CDR3 sequence is 13 residues long. The CDR3 DNA is TGTGCCAGCAGCAAAAGAAAGTCGGACACCATATATTTT. It codes for CASSKRKSDTIYF.

A single count supports this clone. The chain links TRBV6-5 to TRBJ1-1, with 7 bases identical to TRBD1. Germline V gene lookup returns CDR1 MNHEY and CDR2 SVGAGI. V shed 7 bases, J shed 1 base, and the junction held 6 bases outside the gene matches. This CDR3 has 14 amino acids. In nucleotides, the CDR3 is TGTGCCAGCACCAGGGGGGATGCGAACACTGAAGCTTTCTTT. Amino acid sequence: CASTRGDANTEAFF.

The chain links TRBV29-1 to TRBJ1-4; 9 bases are shared with TRBD1. The J segment lost 5 bases and the V segment lost 6 bases, leaving 10 bases of the junction unmatched. The V gene's germline CDR1 is SQVTM and CDR2 ANQGSEA. The length of the CDR3 is 15 residues. The CDR3 reads CSVVTLTGGNEKLFF. The CDR3 nucleotides are TGCAGCGTCGTGACCTTGACAGGGGGAAATGAAAAACTGTTTTTT.

The V and J genes are TRBV19 and TRBJ2-7; D not resolved. The V and J ends lost 5 bases and 0 bases respectively, with 11 bases between them. The germline V gene has CDR1 LNHDA and CDR2 SQIVND (reference sequence). There are 14 residues in the CDR3. CDR3 in amino acids: CASSPKTSSYEQYF. The CDR3, as DNA: TGTGCCAGTAGTCCGAAGACATCCTCCTACGAGCAGTACTTC.

The J gene is TRBJ2-2, the V gene TRBV5-1, with TRBD2 identical over 9 bases. CDR3 length: 16 amino acids. Germline V lookup: CDR1 SGHRS, CDR2 YFSETQ. The V and J ends lost 2 bases and 5 bases, in that order; junction bases with no gene match: 7. The CDR3 region is CASSFRGGAPTGELFF. The CDR3 DNA sequence: TGCGCCAGCAGCTTTCGCGGGGGGGCCCCTACCGGGGAGCTGTTTTTT.

The chain uses TRBV27 and TRBJ1-1; D is perhaps TRBD1 (6 bases). The V gene lost 5 bases and the J gene lost 5 bases, with 18 bases spanning the gap. The CDR3 spans 15 residues. Germline V gene lookup returns CDR1 MNHEY and CDR2 SMNVEV (reference sequence). CDR3 in amino acids: CASSGTTGRLTEAFF. The DNA of the CDR3 is TGTGCCAGCAGTGGAACTACAGGGCGGTTAACTGAAGCTTTCTTT.

V is TRBV5-1 and J is TRBJ1-1; no reliable D call. Germline V lookup: CDR1 SGHRS, CDR2 YFSETQ. This CDR3 has 13 amino acids. Trimming pared 0 bases from V and 1 base from J, leaving 4 bases between. The CDR3 sequence is CASSLGRNTEAFF. The CDR3 nucleotides read TGCGCCAGCAGCTTGGGCAGGAACACTGAAGCTTTCTTT.

This chain connects TRBV9 to TRBJ1-4; TRBD1 matches 9 bases. Germline lookup yields CDR1 SGDLS and CDR2 YYNGEE. V gave up 5 bases and J gave up 6 bases; unmatched junction bases: 5. The CDR3 contains 14 residues. The CDR3 DNA sequence: TGTGCCAGCAGAGACGACAGGGGGGATGAAAAACTGTTTTTT. Its protein is CASRDDRGDEKLFF.

This CDR3 reads CASSLGTGRFF. As DNA, the CDR3 is TGTGCCAGCAGCTTAGGGACAGGGCGGTTCTTC. The chain joins TRBV7-9 to TRBJ2-1, with TRBD1 matching 8 bases. Germline CDR1 reads SEHNR; CDR2 reads FQNEAQ (reference sequence). The CDR3 is 11 residues long. V was clipped by 1 base and J by 15 bases; unmatched bases: 2.

The V and J genes are TRBV7-9 and TRBJ2-3; no reliable D call. V was pared by 5 bases and J by 2 bases, with 17 bases between. Germline-derived CDR1 and CDR2 are SEHNR and FQNEAQ (reference sequence). The CDR3 spans 16 residues. CDR3 loop: CASSRAGASNTDTQYF. DNA for the CDR3: TGTGCCAGCAGCCGCGCTGGAGCGTCCAACACAGATACGCAGTATTTT.

The chain recombines TRBV4-3 with TRBJ2-1; 8 bases fit TRBD2. The germline V gene encodes CDR1 LGHNA and CDR2 YSLEER. Trimming took 1 base from V and 0 from J; bases not matched to a gene: 11. The CDR3 is 19 amino acids. In DNA form, the CDR3 reads TGCGCCAGCAGCCAAGTGGATGGCGGGGGGTTATTCTCCTACAATGAGCAGTTCTTC. This codes for CASSQVDGGGLFSYNEQFF.

This CDR3 is CASSLGGGYGYTF. As DNA, the CDR3 is TGTGCCAGCAGTTTAGGGGGGGGCTATGGCTACACCTTC. The chain has TRBV27 and TRBJ1-2; TRBD1 might be the D (5 bases). Germline assignment: CDR1 MNHEY and CDR2 SMNVEV (reference sequence). Between the trimmed V and J ends, which lost 2 bases and 4 bases, there was a span of 8 bases. This CDR3 region has 13 residues.

The V gene is TRBV6-1, the J gene TRBJ1-2; D call uncertain. CDR1 and CDR2 from the germline V gene are MNHNS and SASEGT. This CDR3 is built from 15 residues. V dropped 6 bases and J dropped 0 bases, with 14 bases sitting between them. CDR3 loop: CASSAEALANYGYTF. CDR3 coding DNA: TGTGCCAGCAGCGCGGAGGCCCTCGCTAACTATGGCTACACCTTC.

The genes are TRBV9 and TRBJ2-5; 8 positions agree with TRBD2. Per germline, CDR1 SGDLS and CDR2 YYNGEE. This CDR3 has 15 residues. After removal of 0 bases from V and 4 bases from J, the junction contained 5 bases not matched to a gene. CDR3 protein: CASSVGGGPAETQYF. The CDR3 DNA reads as TGTGCCAGCAGCGTAGGCGGGGGGCCCGCAGAGACCCAGTACTTC.

With regard to this clone: Within the sample, other DNA sequences also encode this same CDR3. This chain joins TRBV5-1 and TRBJ2-2, with D possibly being TRBD1 (6 bases). The CDR3 totals 14 residues. V was pared by 4 bases and J by 2 bases, with 9 bases between. Germline lookup yields CDR1 SGHRS and CDR2 YFSETQ. Here the CDR3 reads CASSETGNTGELFF. CDR3 nucleotide sequence: TGCGCCAGCAGCGAGACAGGAAACACCGGGGAGCTGTTTTTT.

This rearrangement joins TRBV4-1 to TRBJ1-6, with 9 bases fitting TRBD1. Trimming at V came to 2 bases and at J to 8 bases, leaving 10 bases not matched to a gene. In germline, CDR1 is MGHRA, CDR2 YSYEKL. This CDR3 has 17 residues. CDR3 loop: CASSQLRVGQGDSPLHF. The DNA for the CDR3 is TGCGCCAGCAGCCAACTTAGGGTGGGACAGGGCGATTCACCCCTCCACTTT.